This T cell receptor beta chain emerged from a study of CD8+ T cells in alopecia areata. Study-level findings and limits: The study found tofacitinib significantly decreased scalp clonality and expanded CD8+ clones among the top 100.

Isolated RNA was reverse transcribed into cDNA used as the sequencing template. Some clones are missing from TCRdb's copy, which holds only in-frame ones; the method was immunoSEQ multiplex PCR. The sample consists of about 280,000 clones, roughly 64% of them appearing once. This clone was counted between two and nine times. The antigen remains undetermined. J lost 6 bases, V lost 4 bases, and 9 bases had no gene match. Germline loops: CDR1 MNHNS, CDR2 SASEGT. The CDR3 has 14 residues. The sample's treatment: oral pan-JAK inhibitor, 5-10 mg twice daily. Lesional scalp punch biopsies and peripheral blood were collected from alopecia areata patients. Isolation of CD4+ and CD8+ T cells from PBMCs was achieved by sorting.

Sequencing used CD4+ T cells sorted from blood, obtained at week 24, from a patient treated with tofacitinib. The V and J genes are TRBV6-1 and TRBJ2-7; 7 positions match TRBD1. This receptor was obtained from a human donor with alopecia areata. The CDR3 protein is CASSATGQSLEQYF. The CDR3 nucleotides read TGTGCCAGCAGTGCTACGGGACAGTCTCTCGAGCAGTACTTC.